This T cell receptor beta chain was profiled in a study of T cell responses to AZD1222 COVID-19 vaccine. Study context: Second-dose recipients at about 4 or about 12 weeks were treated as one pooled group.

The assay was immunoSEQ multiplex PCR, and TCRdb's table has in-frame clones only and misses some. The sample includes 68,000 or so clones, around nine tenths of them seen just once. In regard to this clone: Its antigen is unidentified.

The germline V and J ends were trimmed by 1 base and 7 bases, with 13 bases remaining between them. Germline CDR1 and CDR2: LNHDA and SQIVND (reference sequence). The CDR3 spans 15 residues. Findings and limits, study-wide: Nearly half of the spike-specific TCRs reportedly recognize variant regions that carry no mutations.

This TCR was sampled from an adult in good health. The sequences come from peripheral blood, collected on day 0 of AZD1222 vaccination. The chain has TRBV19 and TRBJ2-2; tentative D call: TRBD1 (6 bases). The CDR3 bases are TGTGCCAGTAGTATAGTGGCAGGGGCGAGCGGGGAGCTGTTTTTT. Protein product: CASSIVAGASGELFF. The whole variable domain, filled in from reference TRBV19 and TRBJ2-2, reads DGGITQSPKYLFRKEGQNVTLSCEQNLNHDAMYWYRQDPGQGLRLIYYSQIVNDFQKGDIAEGYSVSREKKESFPLTVTSAQKNPTAFYLCASSIVAGASGELFFGEGSRLTVL.